Described below is a single T cell receptor (beta chain) sequence and its context. The antigen remains unidentified. The source of the sample is a study of response to subunit inactivated influenza vaccine. General study findings and limits: Each seasonal influenza vaccination, the authors suggested, recruits few new T cells.

CDR3 length: 17 amino acids. The junction had 9 bases not matched to a gene; V was cut back by 5 bases and J by 1 base. CDR1 SEHNR and CDR2 FQNEAQ come from the germline V gene (reference sequence). TCRdb called the RT-PCR reads again in MiXCR, with one record for every CDR3 protein. The profile shows about 300,000 distinct CDR3 sequences, over 20% of them singletons. The source was PBMCs from blood, collected about 20 months after vaccination. V and J are TRBV7-9 and TRBJ2-1, with TRBD2 matching 9 bases. The receptor's source is a man aged 50-75 years who received an inactivated influenza vaccine. The CDR3, as DNA: TGTGCCAGCAGCCCCACACTAGCGGGCCAGTCCTACAATGAGCAGTTCTTC. This encodes CASSPTLAGQSYNEQFF.